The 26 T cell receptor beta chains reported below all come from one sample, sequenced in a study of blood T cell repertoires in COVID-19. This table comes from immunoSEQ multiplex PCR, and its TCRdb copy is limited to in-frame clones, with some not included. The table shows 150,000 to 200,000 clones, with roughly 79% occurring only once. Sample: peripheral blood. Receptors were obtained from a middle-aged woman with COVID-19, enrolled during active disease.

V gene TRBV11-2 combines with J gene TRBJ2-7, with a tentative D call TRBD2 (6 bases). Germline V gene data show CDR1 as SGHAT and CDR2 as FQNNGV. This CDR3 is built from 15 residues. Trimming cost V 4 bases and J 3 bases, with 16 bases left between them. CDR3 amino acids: CASSSPGLTDYEQYV. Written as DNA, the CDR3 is TGTGCCAGCAGCTCGCCGGGACTCACCGACTACGAGCAGTACGTC.

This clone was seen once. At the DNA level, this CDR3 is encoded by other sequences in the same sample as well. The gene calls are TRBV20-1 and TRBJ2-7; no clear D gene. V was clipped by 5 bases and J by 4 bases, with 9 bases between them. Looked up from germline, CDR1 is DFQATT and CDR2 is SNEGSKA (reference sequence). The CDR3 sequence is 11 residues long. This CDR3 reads CSASVLYEQYF. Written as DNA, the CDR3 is TGCAGTGCTTCCGTTCTGTACGAGCAGTACTTC.

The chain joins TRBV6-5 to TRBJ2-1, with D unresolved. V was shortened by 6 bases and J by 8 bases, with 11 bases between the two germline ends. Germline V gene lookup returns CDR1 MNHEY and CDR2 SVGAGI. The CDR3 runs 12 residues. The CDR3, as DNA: TGTGCCAGCAGAATGGTAACGGATGAGCAGTTCTTC. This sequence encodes CASRMVTDEQFF.

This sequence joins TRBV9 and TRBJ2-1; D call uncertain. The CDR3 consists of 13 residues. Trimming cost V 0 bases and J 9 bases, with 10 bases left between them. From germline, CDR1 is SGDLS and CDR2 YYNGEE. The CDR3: CASSVVERAEQFF. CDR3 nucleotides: TGTGCCAGCAGCGTAGTTGAGCGAGCTGAGCAGTTCTTC.

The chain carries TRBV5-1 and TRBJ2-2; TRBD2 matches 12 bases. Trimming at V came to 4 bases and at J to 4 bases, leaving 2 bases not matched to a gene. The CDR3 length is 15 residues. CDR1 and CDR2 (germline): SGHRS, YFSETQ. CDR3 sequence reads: CASSETSGSTGELFF. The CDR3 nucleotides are TGCGCCAGCAGCGAGACTAGCGGGAGCACCGGGGAGCTGTTTTTT.

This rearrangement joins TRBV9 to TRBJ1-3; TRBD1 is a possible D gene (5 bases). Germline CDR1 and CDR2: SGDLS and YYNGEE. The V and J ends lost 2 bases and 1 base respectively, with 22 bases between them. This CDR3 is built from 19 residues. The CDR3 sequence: CASSVLDTRRGESGNTIYF. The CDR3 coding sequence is TGTGCCAGCAGCGTCCTTGACACTCGCCGGGGGGAGTCTGGAAACACCATATATTTT.

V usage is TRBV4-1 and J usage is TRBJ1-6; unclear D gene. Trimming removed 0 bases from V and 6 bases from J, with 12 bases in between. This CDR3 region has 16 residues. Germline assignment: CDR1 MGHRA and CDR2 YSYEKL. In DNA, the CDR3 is TGCGCCAGCAGCCAAGAATTGATGGTGCGTAATTCACCCCTCCACTTT. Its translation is CASSQELMVRNSPLHF.

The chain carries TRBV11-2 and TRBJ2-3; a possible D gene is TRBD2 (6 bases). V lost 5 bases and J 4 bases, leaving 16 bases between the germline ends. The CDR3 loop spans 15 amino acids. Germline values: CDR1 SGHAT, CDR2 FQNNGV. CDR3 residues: CASSLEGRRADTQYF. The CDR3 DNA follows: TGTGCCAGCAGCCTCGAAGGGAGGCGGGCAGATACGCAGTATTTT.

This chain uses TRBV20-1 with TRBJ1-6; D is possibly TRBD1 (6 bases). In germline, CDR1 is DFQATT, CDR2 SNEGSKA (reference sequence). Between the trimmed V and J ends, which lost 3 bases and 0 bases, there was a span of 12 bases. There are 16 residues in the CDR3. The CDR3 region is CSASKGGNSYNSPLHF. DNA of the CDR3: TGCAGTGCTAGTAAAGGGGGTAACTCCTATAATTCACCCCTCCACTTT.

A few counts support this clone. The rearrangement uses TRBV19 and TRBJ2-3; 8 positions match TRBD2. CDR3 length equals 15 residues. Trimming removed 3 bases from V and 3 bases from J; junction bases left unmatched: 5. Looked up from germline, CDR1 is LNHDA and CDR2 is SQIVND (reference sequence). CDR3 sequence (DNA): TGTGCCAGTAGTATCAACGGGGGGGCGACAGATACGCAGTATTTT. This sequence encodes CASSINGGATDTQYF.

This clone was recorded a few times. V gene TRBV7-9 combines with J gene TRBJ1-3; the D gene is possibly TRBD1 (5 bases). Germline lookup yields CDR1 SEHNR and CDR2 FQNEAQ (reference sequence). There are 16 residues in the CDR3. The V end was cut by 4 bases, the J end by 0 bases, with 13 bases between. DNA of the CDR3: TGTGCCAGCAGCTCCTTAGGGGCCAGCTCTGGAAACACCATATATTTT. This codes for CASSSLGASSGNTIYF.

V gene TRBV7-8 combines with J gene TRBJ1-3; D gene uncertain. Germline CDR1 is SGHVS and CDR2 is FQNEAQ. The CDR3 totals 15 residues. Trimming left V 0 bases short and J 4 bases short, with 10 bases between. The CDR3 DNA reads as TGTGCCAGCAGCTTAGCCGGGGTCTCCGGAAACACCATATATTTT. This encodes CASSLAGVSGNTIYF.

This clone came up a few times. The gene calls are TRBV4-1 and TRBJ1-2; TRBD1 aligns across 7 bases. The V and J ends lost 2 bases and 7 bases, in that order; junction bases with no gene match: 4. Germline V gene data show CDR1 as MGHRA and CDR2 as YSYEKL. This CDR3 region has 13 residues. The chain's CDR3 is CASSQWDSTGYTF. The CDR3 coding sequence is TGCGCCAGCAGCCAATGGGACAGTACTGGCTACACCTTC.

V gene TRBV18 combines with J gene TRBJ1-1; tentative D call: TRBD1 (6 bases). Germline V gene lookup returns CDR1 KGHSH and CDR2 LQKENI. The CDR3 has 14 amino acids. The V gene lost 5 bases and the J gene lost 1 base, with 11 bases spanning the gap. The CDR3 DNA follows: TGTGCCAGCTCATCGAAACAGGGGAACACTGAAGCTTTCTTT. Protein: CASSSKQGNTEAFF.

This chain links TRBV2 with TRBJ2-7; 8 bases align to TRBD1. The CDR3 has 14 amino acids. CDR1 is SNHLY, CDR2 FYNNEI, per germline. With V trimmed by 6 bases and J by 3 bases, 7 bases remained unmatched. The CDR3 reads CASRPMDRDYEQYF. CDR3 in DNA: TGTGCCAGCAGACCAATGGACAGGGACTACGAGCAGTACTTC.

In DNA form, the CDR3 reads TGTGCCAGCAGGCTCCGGGACAGGGAATCCTACAATGAGCAGTTCTTC. The encoded protein is CASRLRDRESYNEQFF. The rearrangement links TRBV4-2 to TRBJ2-1, with 9 bases that match TRBD1. The CDR3 spans 16 residues. Germline lookup yields CDR1 LGHNA and CDR2 YNFKEQ. V dropped 6 bases and J dropped 1; count of bases not matched to a gene: 7.

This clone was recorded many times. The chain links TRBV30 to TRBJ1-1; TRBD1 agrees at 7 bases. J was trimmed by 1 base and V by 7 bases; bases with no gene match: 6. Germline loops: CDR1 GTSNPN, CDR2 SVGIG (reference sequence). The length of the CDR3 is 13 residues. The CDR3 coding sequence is TGTGCCTTACTGACAGGGTGGAACACTGAAGCTTTCTTT. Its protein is CALLTGWNTEAFF.

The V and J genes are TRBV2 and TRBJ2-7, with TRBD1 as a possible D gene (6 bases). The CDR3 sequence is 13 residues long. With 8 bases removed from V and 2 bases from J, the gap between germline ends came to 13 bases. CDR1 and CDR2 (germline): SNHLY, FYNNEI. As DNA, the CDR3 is TGTGCCAGCCTAAAGGGACAAACCTACGAGCAGTACTTC. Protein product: CASLKGQTYEQYF. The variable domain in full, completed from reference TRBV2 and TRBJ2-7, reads EPEVTQTPSHQVTQMGQEVILRCVPISNHLYFYWYRQILGQKVEFLVSFYNNEISEKSEIFDDQFSVERPDGSNFTLKIRSTKLEDSAMYFCASLKGQTYEQYFGPGTRLTVT.

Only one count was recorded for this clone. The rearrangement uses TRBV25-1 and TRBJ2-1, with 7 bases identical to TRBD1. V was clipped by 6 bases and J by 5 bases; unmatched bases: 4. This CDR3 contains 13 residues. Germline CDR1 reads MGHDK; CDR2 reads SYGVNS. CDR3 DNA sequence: TGTGCCAGCAGGGGACAGCAAAACAATGAGCAGTTCTTC. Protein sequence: CASRGQQNNEQFF.

Here the CDR3 reads CASSQRVNTEAFF. DNA for the CDR3: TGTGCCAGCAGCCAGCGGGTTAACACTGAAGCTTTCTTT. The chain has TRBV3-1 (or the pseudogene TRBV3-2) and TRBJ1-1; D gene uncertain. V shed 3 bases and J shed 2 bases, with 7 bases lying between them. CDR1 LGHDT and CDR2 YNNKEL come from the germline V gene (reference sequence). CDR3 length equals 13 residues.

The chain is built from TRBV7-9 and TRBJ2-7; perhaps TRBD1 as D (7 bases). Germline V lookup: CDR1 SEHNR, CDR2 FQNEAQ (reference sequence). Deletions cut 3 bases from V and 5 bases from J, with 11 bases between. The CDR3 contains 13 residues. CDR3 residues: CASSFQGGDEQYF. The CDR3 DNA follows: TGTGCCAGCAGCTTCCAGGGGGGAGACGAGCAGTACTTC.

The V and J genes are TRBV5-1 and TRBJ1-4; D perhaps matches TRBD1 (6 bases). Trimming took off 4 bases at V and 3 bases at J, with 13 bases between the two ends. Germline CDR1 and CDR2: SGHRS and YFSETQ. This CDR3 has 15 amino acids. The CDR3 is CASSAQGSSNEKLFF. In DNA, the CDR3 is TGCGCCAGCAGCGCACAGGGTTCATCTAATGAAAAACTGTTTTTT.

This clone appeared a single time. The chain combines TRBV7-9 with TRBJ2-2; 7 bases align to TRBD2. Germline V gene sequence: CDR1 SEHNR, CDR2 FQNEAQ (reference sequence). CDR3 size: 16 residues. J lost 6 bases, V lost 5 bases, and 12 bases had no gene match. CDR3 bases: TGTGCCAGCAGCACTCCTAGCGGCGGACCGCCCGGGGAGCTGTTTTTT. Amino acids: CASSTPSGGPPGELFF.

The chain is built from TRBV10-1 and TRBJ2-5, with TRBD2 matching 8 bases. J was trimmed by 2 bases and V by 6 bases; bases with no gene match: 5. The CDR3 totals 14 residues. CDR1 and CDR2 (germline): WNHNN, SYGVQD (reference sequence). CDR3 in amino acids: CASSSGGAQETQYF. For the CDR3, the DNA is TGCGCCAGCAGCAGCGGGGGAGCACAAGAGACCCAGTACTTC.

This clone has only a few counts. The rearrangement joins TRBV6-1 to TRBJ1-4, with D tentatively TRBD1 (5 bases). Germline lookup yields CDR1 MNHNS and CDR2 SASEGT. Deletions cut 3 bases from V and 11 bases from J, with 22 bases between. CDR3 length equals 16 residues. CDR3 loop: CASSDFRGRDIPKLFF. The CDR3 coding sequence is TGTGCCAGCAGTGACTTTCGTGGCAGGGATATCCCGAAACTGTTTTTT.

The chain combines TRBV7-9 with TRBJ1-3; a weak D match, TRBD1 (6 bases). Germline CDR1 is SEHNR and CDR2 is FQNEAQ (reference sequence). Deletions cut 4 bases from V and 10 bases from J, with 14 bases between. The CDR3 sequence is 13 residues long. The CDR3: CASSSDRAGTIYF. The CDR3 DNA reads TGTGCCAGCAGCTCGGACAGAGCGGGGACCATATATTTT.